The clone carrying this TCR beta chain was picked up a small number of times. These data belong to a study of blood T cell repertoires in COVID-19. CDR3 length: 13 amino acids. Trimming cost V 2 bases and J 7 bases; bases outside gene matches: 2. Germline CDR1 SGHRS, CDR2 YFSETQ. In the original workflow: Estimation of nucleated cell counts was performed using reference gene primer amplification. Some clones are missing from TCRdb's copy, which holds only in-frame ones; the method was immunoSEQ multiplex PCR. V and J calls and clone size are copied from that table; D and trimming were computed from the DNA. The table lists hundreds of thousands of clones, around 81% of them singletons. A Seattle source enrolled patients during active infection and followed them longitudinally.

Specimen: peripheral blood. This clonotype was sampled from a woman at least 80 years old with COVID-19, enrolled during active disease. The chain uses TRBV5-1 and TRBJ2-5; 10 bases align to TRBD1. Here the CDR3 reads CASSFGDRGTQYF. The CDR3 region has the DNA TGCGCCAGCAGCTTCGGGGACAGGGGGACCCAGTACTTC.